One and the same sample provided the 29 T cell receptor beta chains below, sequenced in a study of blood T cell repertoires in COVID-19. Assay used: immunoSEQ multiplex PCR; TCRdb lists only in-frame clones, some missing. The table has about 210,000 clones, about 84% seen once. Input material: peripheral blood. Every receptor here comes from a human donor in a cohort sampled during active COVID-19.

This chain joins TRBV6-5 and TRBJ2-1; 11 bases match TRBD2. Germline V gives CDR1 MNHEY, CDR2 SVGAGI. The CDR3 is 16 amino acids. Trimming cost V 0 bases and J 7 bases; bases outside gene matches: 5. CDR3: CASSYSLLAGENEQFF. The CDR3 DNA is TGTGCCAGCAGTTACTCGTTACTAGCGGGAGAGAATGAGCAGTTCTTC.

CDR3 in DNA: TGCGCCAGCAGCTTGTCTGCAGGGGAGGGCACTGAAGCTTTCTTT. Its translation: CASSLSAGEGTEAFF. The V and J genes are TRBV5-1 and TRBJ1-1; D possibly corresponds to TRBD1 (6 bases). The CDR3 is 15 amino acids. The germline V and J ends were trimmed by 1 base and 4 bases, with 14 bases remaining between them. The V gene's germline CDR1 is SGHRS and CDR2 YFSETQ. Using reference TRBV5-1 and TRBJ1-1 for the parts outside the CDR3, the full variable domain is KAGVTQTPRYLIKTRGQQVTLSCSPISGHRSVSWYQQTPGQGLQFLFEYFSETQRNKGNFPGRFSGRQFSNSRSEMNVSTLELGDSALYLCASSLSAGEGTEAFFGQGTRLTVV.

This chain joins TRBV27 and TRBJ2-6, with 7 bases lining up with TRBD2. Germline CDR1 is MNHEY and CDR2 is SMNVEV (reference sequence). The CDR3 consists of 15 residues. The J segment lost 2 bases and the V segment lost 3 bases, leaving 1 base of the junction unmatched. The CDR3 sequence: CASSLGRAGANVLTF. CDR3 coding DNA: TGTGCCAGCAGTTTGGGGAGGGCTGGGGCCAACGTCCTGACTTTC.

V and J are TRBV28 and TRBJ2-1; 8 bases line up with TRBD2. The germline V gene has CDR1 MDHEN and CDR2 SYDVKM. This CDR3 is built from 14 residues. V trimming: 5 bases; J trimming: 7 bases; junction bases outside the gene matches: 7. The CDR3 reads CASSLREGWNEQFF. The CDR3 DNA follows: TGTGCCAGCAGTCTCCGGGAGGGGTGGAATGAGCAGTTCTTC. Full variable domain (outside the CDR3, taken from reference TRBV28 and TRBJ2-1): DVKVTQSSRYLVKRTGEKVFLECVQDMDHENMFWYRQDPGLGLRLIYFSYDVKMKEKGDIPEGYSVSREKKERFSLILESASTNQTSMYLCASSLREGWNEQFFGPGTRLTVL.

This chain uses TRBV28 with TRBJ1-4, with TRBD1 identical over 7 bases. The trim removed 6 bases at V and 7 bases at J, leaving 11 bases unmatched. The CDR3 consists of 15 residues. Germline V gene data show CDR1 as MDHEN and CDR2 as SYDVKM. CDR3: CASSPTGTEGEKLFF. The CDR3 DNA sequence: TGTGCCAGCAGCCCCACCGGGACAGAAGGTGAAAAACTGTTTTTT.

The chain uses TRBV5-3 and TRBJ1-6; possible D gene TRBD1, 5 bases. TRBV5-3 is assigned to the ORF class and has an uncertain function. CDR3 length: 14 residues. V was trimmed by 4 bases and J by 18 bases, leaving 23 bases between them. CDR3 amino acids: CARSGQGPGFTPHF. The CDR3 DNA is TGTGCCAGAAGCGGACAAGGCCCCGGGTTCACCCCCCACTTT.

The gene calls are TRBV10-3 and TRBJ1-1; 12 positions match TRBD1. V lost 5 bases and J lost 4; bases outside the gene matches: 5. The CDR3 runs 15 residues. The germline V gene has CDR1 ENHRY and CDR2 SYGVKD. The CDR3 loop reads CAISHPGQGATEAFF. DNA for the CDR3: TGTGCCATCAGTCACCCGGGACAGGGGGCCACTGAAGCTTTCTTT.

This sequence joins TRBV20-1 and TRBJ2-7, with D tentatively TRBD2 (6 bases). The length of the CDR3 is 11 residues. V was pared by 4 bases and J by 3 bases, with 7 bases between. From germline, CDR1 is DFQATT and CDR2 SNEGSKA (reference sequence). CDR3 residues: CSAMGGYEQYF. The CDR3 DNA is TGCAGTGCTATGGGGGGCTACGAGCAGTACTTC.

Here the CDR3 DNA reads TGTGCCAGCAGTTGGGATAGCGGCTACGAGCAGTACTTC. Its protein product is CASSWDSGYEQYF. The chain couples TRBV28 to TRBJ2-7; tentative D call: TRBD2 (6 bases). The length of the CDR3 is 13 residues. V gave up 4 bases and J gave up 3 bases, with 10 bases separating them. Germline-derived CDR1 and CDR2 are MDHEN and SYDVKM.

The chain combines TRBV6-2 or TRBV6-3 with TRBJ2-1; tentative D call: TRBD2 (5 bases). The germline V and J ends were trimmed by 3 bases and 8 bases, with 8 bases remaining between them. Germline V gives CDR1 MNHEY, CDR2 SVGEGT. The CDR3 extends over 12 amino acids. The CDR3, as DNA: TGTGCCAGCAGTTATGAGAGGGATGAGCAGTTCTTC. Protein: CASSYERDEQFF.

The CDR3 nucleotides read TGTGCCAGCAGCATCCGGGACAGGGGACATGAGCAGTTCTTC. Translation: CASSIRDRGHEQFF. The chain recombines TRBV7-2 with TRBJ2-1; TRBD1 aligns across 10 bases. Germline lookup yields CDR1 SGHTA and CDR2 FQGNSA. With V trimmed by 5 bases and J by 8 bases, 6 bases remained unmatched. CDR3 length: 14 amino acids.

This clone was found once. The V gene is TRBV5-6, the J gene TRBJ1-2; a possible D gene is TRBD1 (6 bases). There are 16 residues in the CDR3. Germline V gene sequence: CDR1 SGHDT, CDR2 YYEEEE. The V and J ends lost 4 bases and 2 bases respectively, with 18 bases between them. The DNA for the CDR3 is TGTGCCAGCAGCACGGTAGGGGGATTTGTAAACTATGGCTACACCTTC. This codes for CASSTVGGFVNYGYTF.

The sample holds many counts of this clone. This same CDR3 is encoded by further DNA sequences in the sample. V and J are TRBV6-5 and TRBJ1-2; D possibly corresponds to TRBD1 (5 bases). This CDR3 region has 12 residues. Germline CDR1 is MNHEY and CDR2 is SVGAGI. The ends were cut back, 8 bases at V and 2 bases at J, with 9 bases in the middle. This chain's CDR3 is CASGQGNYGYTF. Written as DNA, the CDR3 is TGTGCCAGCGGCCAGGGCAACTATGGCTACACCTTC.

The chain joins TRBV2 to TRBJ1-3; tentatively, D is TRBD1 (6 bases). This CDR3 is built from 12 residues. V was clipped by 8 bases and J by 4 bases, with 9 bases between them. Germline lookup yields CDR1 SNHLY and CDR2 FYNNEI. CDR3 nucleotide sequence: TGTGCCAGCGTGACAGGAGGAAACACCATATATTTT. As protein: CASVTGGNTIYF.

This clone is a singleton in its sample. The chain combines TRBV12-5 with TRBJ2-3; the D gene is possibly TRBD1 (6 bases). The CDR3 runs to 14 residues. The germline V and J ends were trimmed by 1 base and 1 base, with 6 bases remaining between them. Germline loops: CDR1 LGHNT, CDR2 FRNRAP. The CDR3 reads CASGLDRGTDTQYF. The DNA of the CDR3 is TGTGCTAGTGGTTTGGACAGGGGCACAGATACGCAGTATTTT. The entire variable domain, with the rest obtained from reference TRBV12-5 and TRBJ2-3, is as follows: DARVTQTPRHKVTEMGQEVTMRCQPILGHNTVFWYRQTMMQGLELLAYFRNRAPLDDSGMPKDRFSAEMPDATLATLKIQPSEPRDSAVYFCASGLDRGTDTQYFGPGTRLTVL.

This clone has only a few counts. The J gene is TRBJ1-5, the V gene TRBV19; 7 bases fit TRBD1. Germline CDR1 LNHDA, CDR2 SQIVND (reference sequence). V was clipped by 7 bases and J by 0 bases; unmatched bases: 9. CDR3 length equals 16 residues. The CDR3 region has the DNA TGTGCCAGTAACCGGGGACAGCCTAATAGCAATCAGCCCCAGCATTTT. As protein: CASNRGQPNSNQPQHF.

The chain is built from TRBV6-5 and TRBJ1-6; 9 nucleotides line up with TRBD1. The CDR3 runs to 14 residues. Per germline, CDR1 MNHEY and CDR2 SVGAGI. Trimming took 4 bases from V and 9 from J; bases not matched to a gene: 4. CDR3 bases: TGTGCCAGCAGTTCCGGGACAGGGTCTTCACCCCTCCACTTT. Translated, it gives CASSSGTGSSPLHF.

The V and J genes are TRBV5-1 and TRBJ2-4, with TRBD2 matching over 10 bases. This CDR3 is built from 13 residues. With 3 bases clipped from V and 8 bases from J, the junction kept 2 bases outside the gene matches. Germline V gene lookup returns CDR1 SGHRS and CDR2 YFSETQ. CDR3 bases: TGCGCCAGCAGCTCGCTAGCGGGGGACATTCAGTACTTC. This gives the protein CASSSLAGDIQYF. Full variable domain (rest looked up from reference TRBV5-1 and TRBJ2-4): KAGVTQTPRYLIKTRGQQVTLSCSPISGHRSVSWYQQTPGQGLQFLFEYFSETQRNKGNFPGRFSGRQFSNSRSEMNVSTLELGDSALYLCASSSLAGDIQYFGAGTRLSVL.

This chain joins TRBV6-6 and TRBJ2-3, with 12 nucleotides matching TRBD2. Trimming cost V 7 bases and J 0 bases; bases outside gene matches: 5. Germline V gene lookup returns CDR1 MNHNY and CDR2 SVGAGI (reference sequence). This CDR3 comprises 16 residues. CDR3: CASNRLAGASTDTQYF. CDR3 coding DNA: TGTGCCAGCAATAGACTAGCGGGAGCTAGCACAGATACGCAGTATTTT.

The V and J genes are TRBV28 and TRBJ2-1, with a possible D match to TRBD2 (5 bases). V dropped 1 base and J dropped 5 bases, with 9 bases sitting between them. Germline lookup yields CDR1 MDHEN and CDR2 SYDVKM. The CDR3 extends over 14 amino acids. Here the CDR3 DNA reads TGTGCCAGCAGTTTATCCTTCGGGAACAATGAGCAGTTCTTC. The encoded protein is CASSLSFGNNEQFF.

J is TRBJ2-3 and V is TRBV3-1 (or the pseudogene TRBV3-2); 12 bases agree with TRBD2. Germline CDR1 is LGHDT and CDR2 is YNNKEL (reference sequence). Unmatched junction bases numbered 3, after V lost 1 base and J lost 4 bases. The CDR3 is 16 residues long. CDR3 bases: TGTGCCAGCAGCCAAGCCCTAGCGGGAGGGTCAGATACGCAGTATTTT. Translated: CASSQALAGGSDTQYF.

This chain connects TRBV5-1 to TRBJ2-1, with D possibly TRBD1 on 6 matching bases. The CDR3 length is 13 residues. Trimming left V 2 bases short and J 5 bases short, with 8 bases between. Germline CDR1 reads SGHRS; CDR2 reads YFSETQ. The CDR3, as DNA: TGCGCCAGCAGCTTAGGGGACAACAATGAGCAGTTCTTC. This translates into CASSLGDNNEQFF.

This clone was recorded once. The chain has TRBV7-3 and TRBJ1-6; 10 positions agree with TRBD1. CDR3 length: 15 residues. Germline CDR1 SGHTA, CDR2 FQGTGA. Trimming took 4 bases from V and 6 from J; bases not matched to a gene: 3. The CDR3 sequence is CASSSGTGVNSPLHF. The CDR3 DNA reads as TGTGCCAGCAGCTCCGGGACAGGGGTTAATTCACCCCTCCACTTT.

Here the CDR3 reads CASSGNRGHEQYF. The CDR3 nucleotides read TGTGCCAGCAGCGGCAACAGGGGGCACGAGCAGTACTTC. V gene TRBV5-4 combines with J gene TRBJ2-7, with 9 bases that match TRBD1. CDR1 and CDR2 (germline): SGHNT, YYREEE (reference sequence). V trimming: 4 bases; J trimming: 5 bases; junction bases outside the gene matches: 4. The CDR3 runs 13 residues.

V is TRBV4-1 and J is TRBJ2-5, with 9 bases aligning to TRBD1. Per the germline V gene, CDR1 is MGHRA and CDR2 is YSYEKL. The CDR3 has 17 residues. V shed 1 base, J shed 5 bases, and the junction held 11 bases outside the gene matches. The CDR3 bases are TGCGCCAGCAGCCAAGCGGTTACAGGGGGCCTCCAGGAGACCCAGTACTTC. This gives the protein CASSQAVTGGLQETQYF.

The chain combines TRBV9 with TRBJ2-3, with D possibly TRBD1 on 6 matching bases. The length of the CDR3 is 13 residues. Trimming stripped 4 bases from V and 4 bases from J, with 10 bases between. Germline CDR1 reads SGDLS; CDR2 reads YYNGEE. This CDR3 is CASSRPGADTQYF. CDR3 bases: TGTGCCAGCAGCCGCCCAGGGGCAGATACGCAGTATTTT.

The chain has TRBV10-3 and TRBJ2-5; 9 positions match TRBD1. The V and J ends lost 0 bases and 2 bases, in that order; junction bases with no gene match: 1. The CDR3 is made up of 15 amino acids. Germline-derived CDR1 and CDR2 are ENHRY and SYGVKD. The CDR3 DNA follows: TGTGCCATCAGTGAGTCGGACAGGGGACAAGAGACCCAGTACTTC. Translating it yields CAISESDRGQETQYF.

V and J are TRBV7-9 and TRBJ2-2; 10 bases map to TRBD2. Germline CDR1 is SEHNR and CDR2 is FQNEAQ (reference sequence). The CDR3 runs to 15 residues. J was trimmed by 3 bases and V by 5 bases; bases with no gene match: 3. CDR3 nucleotide sequence: TGTGCCAGCAGCAAGCGGGGGGGCGACACCGGGGAGCTGTTTTTT. Translated: CASSKRGGDTGELFF. Filled out from reference TRBV7-9 and TRBJ2-2, the complete variable domain reads DTGVSQNPRHKITKRGQNVTFRCDPISEHNRLYWYRQTLGQGPEFLTYFQNEAQLEKSRLLSDRFSAERPKGSFSTLEIQRTEQGDSAMYLCASSKRGGDTGELFFGEGSRLTVL.

This chain uses TRBV6-2 or TRBV6-3 with TRBJ1-5; D not resolved. The CDR3 has 13 residues. The germline gives CDR1 MNHEY, CDR2 SVGEGT. The V end was cut by 3 bases, the J end by 5 bases, with 8 bases between. CDR3 residues: CASSYWEDQPQHF. CDR3 DNA sequence: TGTGCCAGCAGTTATTGGGAGGATCAGCCCCAGCATTTT.